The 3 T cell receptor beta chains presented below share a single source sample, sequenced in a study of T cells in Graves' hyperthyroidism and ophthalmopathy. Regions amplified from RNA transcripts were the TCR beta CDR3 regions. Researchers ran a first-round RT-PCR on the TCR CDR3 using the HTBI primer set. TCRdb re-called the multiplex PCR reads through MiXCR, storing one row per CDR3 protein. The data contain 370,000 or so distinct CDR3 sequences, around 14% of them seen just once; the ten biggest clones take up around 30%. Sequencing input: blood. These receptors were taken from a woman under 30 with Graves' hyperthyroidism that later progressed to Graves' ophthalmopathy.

Here the CDR3 reads CASSYDSEWSNEQFF. CDR3 DNA: TGTGCCAGCAGTTATGACAGCGAGTGGAGCAATGAGCAGTTCTTC. The rearrangement joins TRBV28 to TRBJ2-1; weak D call: TRBD1 (5 bases). Trimming stripped 4 bases from V and 6 bases from J, with 16 bases between. The germline V gene encodes CDR1 MDHEN and CDR2 SYDVKM. The CDR3 runs to 15 residues.

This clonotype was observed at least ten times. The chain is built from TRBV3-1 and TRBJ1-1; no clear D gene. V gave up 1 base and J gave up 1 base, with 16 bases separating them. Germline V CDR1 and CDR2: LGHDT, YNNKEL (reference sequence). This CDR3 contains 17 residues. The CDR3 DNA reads TGTGCCAGCAGCCAAGCCAGGCTCTTGCGGGAGAACACTGAAGCTTTCTTT. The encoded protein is CASSQARLLRENTEAFF.

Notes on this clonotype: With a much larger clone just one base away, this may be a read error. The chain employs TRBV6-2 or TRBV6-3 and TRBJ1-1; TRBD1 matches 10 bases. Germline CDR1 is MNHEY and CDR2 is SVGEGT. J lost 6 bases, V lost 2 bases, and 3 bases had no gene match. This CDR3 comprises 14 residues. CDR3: CASSYRQGAAEAFF. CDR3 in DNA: TGTGCCAGCAGTTACAGACAGGGGGCGGCTGAAGCTTTCTTT.